Listed here is a single T cell receptor beta chain. Its antigen remains unknown. These data are taken from a study of cytomegalovirus exposure and HLA in healthy donors. The overall study: Earlier work reported around 110 million unique TCR beta sequences from about 190 million T cells.

Study-wide results and caveats: For cytomegalovirus status, the classifier reportedly gave diagnoses with high specificity and sensitivity.

CDR1 is SEHNR and CDR2 is FQNEAQ in the germline V gene (reference sequence). This CDR3 spans 16 amino acids. Trimming at V came to 3 bases and at J to 5 bases, leaving 12 bases not matched to a gene. PCR amplification relied on 60 Vbeta primers (plus 13 Jbeta primers). Method: immunoSEQ multiplex PCR; TCRdb's copy keeps in-frame clones and lacks some. The table shows approximately 100,000 clones, with approximately 73% occurring only once. The TCR was taken from a woman aged 45-60 years in good health and CMV-seropositive. Input material: PBMCs. This chain links TRBV7-9 with TRBJ2-7, with TRBD2 identical over 8 bases. CDR3 coding DNA: TGTGCCAGCAGCTTCCCAATTCGGGAGGGAGAGGACGAGCAGTACTTC. This sequence encodes CASSFPIREGEDEQYF.